Given below is one T cell receptor beta chain in context. Libraries were prepared by immunoSEQ multiplex PCR; TCRdb keeps only in-frame clonotypes and omits some of them. The profile shows around 220,000 clones, roughly four fifths of them singletons. This record belongs to a study of blood T cell repertoires in COVID-19. Germline-derived CDR1 and CDR2 are KGHSH and LQKENI. The V and J ends lost 8 bases and 2 bases, in that order; junction bases with no gene match: 8. The CDR3 is 14 residues long. This chain links TRBV18 with TRBJ1-1; TRBD1 aligns across 7 bases. This TCR came from a woman over 75 with COVID-19, enrolled during active disease. Sequencing input: peripheral blood. In DNA form, the CDR3 reads TGTGCCAGCCACTCAGGGGGAGTTAACACTGAAGCTTTCTTT. It specifies CASHSGGVNTEAFF. The full variable domain, rest sourced from reference TRBV18 and TRBJ1-1, is NAGVMQNPRHLVRRRGQEARLRCSPMKGHSHVYWYRQLPEEGLKFMVYLQKENIIDESGMPKERFSAEFPKEGPSILRIQQVVRGDSAAYFCASHSGGVNTEAFFGQGTRLTVV.